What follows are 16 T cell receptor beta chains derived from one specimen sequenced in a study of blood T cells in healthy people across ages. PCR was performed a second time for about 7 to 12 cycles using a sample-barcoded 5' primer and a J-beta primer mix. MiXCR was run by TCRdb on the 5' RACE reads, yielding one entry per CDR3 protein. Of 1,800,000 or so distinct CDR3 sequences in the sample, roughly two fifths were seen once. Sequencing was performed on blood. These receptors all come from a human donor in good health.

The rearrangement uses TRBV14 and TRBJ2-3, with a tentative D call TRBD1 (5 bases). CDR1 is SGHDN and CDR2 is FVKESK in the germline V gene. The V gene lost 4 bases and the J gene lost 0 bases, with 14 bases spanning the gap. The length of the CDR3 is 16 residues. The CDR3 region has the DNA TGTGCCAGCAGCCCCCTGGGGCGCCTAAGCACAGATACGCAGTATTTT. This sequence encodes CASSPLGRLSTDTQYF.

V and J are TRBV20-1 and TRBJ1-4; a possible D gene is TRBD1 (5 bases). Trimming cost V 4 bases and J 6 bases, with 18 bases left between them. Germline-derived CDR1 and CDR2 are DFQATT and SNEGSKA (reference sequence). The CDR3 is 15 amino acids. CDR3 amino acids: CSAIVSGAEYEKLFF. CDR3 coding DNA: TGCAGTGCTATCGTTTCCGGGGCAGAATATGAAAAACTGTTTTTT.

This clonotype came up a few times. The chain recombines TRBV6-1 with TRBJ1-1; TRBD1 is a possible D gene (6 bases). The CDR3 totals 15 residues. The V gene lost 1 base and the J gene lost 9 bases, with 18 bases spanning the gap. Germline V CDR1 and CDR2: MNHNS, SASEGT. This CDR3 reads CASSEGRDRGGKAFF. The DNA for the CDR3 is TGTGCCAGCAGTGAAGGCCGGGACCGAGGGGGAAAAGCTTTCTTT.

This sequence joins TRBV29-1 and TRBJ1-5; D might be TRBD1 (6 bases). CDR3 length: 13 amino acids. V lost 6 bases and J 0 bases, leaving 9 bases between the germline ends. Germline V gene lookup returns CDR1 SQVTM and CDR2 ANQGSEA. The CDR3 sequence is CSVTGNSNQPQHF. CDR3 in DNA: TGCAGCGTGACAGGTAATAGCAATCAGCCCCAGCATTTT.

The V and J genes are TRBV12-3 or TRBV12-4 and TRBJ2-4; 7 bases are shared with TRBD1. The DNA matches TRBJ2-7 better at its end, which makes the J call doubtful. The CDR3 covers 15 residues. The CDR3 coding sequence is TGTGCCAGCAGTTTAGCGAACGGGACAGTGTACGAGCAGTACTTC. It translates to CASSLANGTVYEQYF.

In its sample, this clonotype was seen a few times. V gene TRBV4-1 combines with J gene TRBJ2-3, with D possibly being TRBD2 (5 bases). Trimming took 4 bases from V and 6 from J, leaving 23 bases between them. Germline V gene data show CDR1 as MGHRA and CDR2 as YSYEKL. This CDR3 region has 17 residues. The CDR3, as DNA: TGCGCCAGCAGCCTAGCGCCTGGGCTGCCATCGTCGGATACGCAGTATTTT. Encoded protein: CASSLAPGLPSSDTQYF.

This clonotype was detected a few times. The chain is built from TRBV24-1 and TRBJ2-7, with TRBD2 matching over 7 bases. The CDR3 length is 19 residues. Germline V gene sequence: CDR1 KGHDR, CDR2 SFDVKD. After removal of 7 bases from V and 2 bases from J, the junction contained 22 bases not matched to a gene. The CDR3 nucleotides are TGTGCCACCAGCTCTTCGAAGTTTAACCCCGGGACTAACCCCTACGAGCAGTACTTC. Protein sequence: CATSSSKFNPGTNPYEQYF.

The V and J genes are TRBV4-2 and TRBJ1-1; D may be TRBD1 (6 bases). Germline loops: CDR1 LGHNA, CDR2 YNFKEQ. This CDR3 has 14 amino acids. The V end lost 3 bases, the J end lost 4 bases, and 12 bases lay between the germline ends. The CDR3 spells CASSHVEGGTEAFF. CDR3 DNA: TGTGCCAGCAGCCACGTCGAGGGGGGCACTGAAGCTTTCTTT.

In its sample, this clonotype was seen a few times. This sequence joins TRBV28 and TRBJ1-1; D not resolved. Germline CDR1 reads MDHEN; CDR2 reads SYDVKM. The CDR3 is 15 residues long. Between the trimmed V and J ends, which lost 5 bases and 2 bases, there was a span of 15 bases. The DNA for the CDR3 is TGTGCCAGCAGTCCTTCCCGAGCGGGTAACACTGAAGCTTTCTTT. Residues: CASSPSRAGNTEAFF.

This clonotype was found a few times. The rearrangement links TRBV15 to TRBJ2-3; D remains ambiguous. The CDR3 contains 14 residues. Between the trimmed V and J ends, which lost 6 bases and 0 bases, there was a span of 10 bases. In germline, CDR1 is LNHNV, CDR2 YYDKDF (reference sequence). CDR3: CATRGFFSTDTQYF. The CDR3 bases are TGTGCCACCAGAGGTTTTTTTAGCACAGATACGCAGTATTTT.

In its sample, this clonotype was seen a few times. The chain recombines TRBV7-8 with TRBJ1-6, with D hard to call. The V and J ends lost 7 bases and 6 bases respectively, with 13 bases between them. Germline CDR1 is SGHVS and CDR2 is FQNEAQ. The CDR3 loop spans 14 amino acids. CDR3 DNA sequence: TGTGCCAGCACGGTGGGAAGGACTAATTCACCCCTCCACTTT. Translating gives CASTVGRTNSPLHF.

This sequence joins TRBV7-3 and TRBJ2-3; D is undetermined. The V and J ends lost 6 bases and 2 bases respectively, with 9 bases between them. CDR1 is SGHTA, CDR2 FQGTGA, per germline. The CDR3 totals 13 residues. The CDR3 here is CASSIHITDTQYF. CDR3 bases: TGTGCCAGCAGTATACATATCACAGATACGCAGTATTTT.

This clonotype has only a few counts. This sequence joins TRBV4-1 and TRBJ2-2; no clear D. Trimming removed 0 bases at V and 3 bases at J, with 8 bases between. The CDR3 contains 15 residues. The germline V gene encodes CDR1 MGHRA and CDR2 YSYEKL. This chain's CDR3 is CASSQEPLYTGELFF. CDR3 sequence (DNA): TGCGCCAGCAGCCAAGAGCCATTGTACACCGGGGAGCTGTTTTTT.

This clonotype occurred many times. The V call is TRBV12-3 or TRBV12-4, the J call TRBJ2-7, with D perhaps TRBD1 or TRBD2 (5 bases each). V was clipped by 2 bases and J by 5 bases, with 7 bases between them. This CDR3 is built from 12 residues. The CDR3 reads CASSLWGNEQYF. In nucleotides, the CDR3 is TGTGCCAGCAGTTTATGGGGGAACGAGCAGTACTTC.

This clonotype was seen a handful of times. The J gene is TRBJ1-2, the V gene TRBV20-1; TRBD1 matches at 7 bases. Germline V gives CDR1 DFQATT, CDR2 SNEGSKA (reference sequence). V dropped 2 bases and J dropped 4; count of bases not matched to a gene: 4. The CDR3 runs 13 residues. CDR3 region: CSARKTGRYGYTF. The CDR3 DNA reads TGCAGTGCTAGAAAGACAGGGCGCTATGGCTACACCTTC.

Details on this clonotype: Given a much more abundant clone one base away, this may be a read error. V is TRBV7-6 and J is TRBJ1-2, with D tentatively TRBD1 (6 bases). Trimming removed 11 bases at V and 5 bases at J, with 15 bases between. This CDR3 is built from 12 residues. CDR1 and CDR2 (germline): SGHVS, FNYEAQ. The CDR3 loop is CAATGNGYGYTF. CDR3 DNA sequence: TGTGCCGCGACAGGAAATGGGTATGGCTACACCTTC. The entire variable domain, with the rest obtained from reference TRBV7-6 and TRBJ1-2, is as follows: GAGVSQSPRYKVTKRGQDVALRCDPISGHVSLYWYRQALGQGPEFLTYFNYEAQQDKSGLPNDRFSAERPEGSISTLTIQRTEQRDSAMYRCAATGNGYGYTFGSGTRLTVV.